The 3 T cell receptor beta chains presented below share a single source sample, sequenced in a study of T cell repertoires in cytomegalovirus infection. TCRdb reprocessed the reads with MiXCR, giving one entry per CDR3 protein. In the table there are some 110,000 distinct CDR3 sequences, roughly 9.1% of which are singletons. These TCRs are of unknown antigen specificity. Sequencing was done on a sample of PBMCs, sequenced either directly or after in vitro stimulation (not recorded which). Source of these receptors: a human donor in good health (CMV status not recorded). Some clones in this sample may be carry-over from other donors' samples.

Many counts were recorded for this clonotype. The gene calls are TRBV11-3 and TRBJ2-3, with TRBD2 as a possible D gene (6 bases). The germline CDR1 and CDR2 sequences are SGHNT and YENEEA. The CDR3 contains 15 residues. V lost 6 bases to trimming and J lost 2 bases, with 15 bases between them. The chain's CDR3 is CASSPGLDYTDTQYF. The CDR3 DNA reads as TGTGCCAGCAGTCCGGGACTGGACTACACAGATACGCAGTATTTT.

This clonotype was observed at least ten times. The chain links TRBV23-1 to TRBJ1-4; no clear D gene. TRBV23-1 is an open reading frame whose function is uncertain. The CDR3 has 15 amino acids. V lost 2 bases and J 0 bases, leaving 7 bases between the germline ends. Written as DNA, the CDR3 is TGCGCCAGCAGTCAAAGTCCCGCAACTAATGAAAAACTGTTTTTT. Translating it yields CASSQSPATNEKLFF.

The table lists this clonotype with many counts. The V call is TRBV7-9, the J call TRBJ2-5; D uncertain. V was clipped by 5 bases and J by 5 bases, with 6 bases between them. Germline loops: CDR1 SEHNR, CDR2 FQNEAQ (reference sequence). The CDR3 loop spans 11 amino acids. The CDR3 DNA reads as TGTGCCAGCAGCCCGTTGGAGACCCAGTACTTC. Translating gives CASSPLETQYF.